The 32 T cell receptor beta chains below all came from one sample that was sequenced in a study of blood T cell repertoires in COVID-19. TCRdb's copy holds only in-frame clones and misses some; the assay was immunoSEQ multiplex PCR. Of 150,000 to 200,000 clones listed, about nine tenths are singletons. The sample comprised peripheral blood. Receptors were obtained from an older woman with acute or convalescent COVID-19.

The chain uses TRBV28 and TRBJ1-1; 7 bases agree with TRBD1. Germline lookup yields CDR1 MDHEN and CDR2 SYDVKM. Germline trimming cut 8 bases from V and 0 bases from J; bases unmatched to any gene: 3. The CDR3 totals 13 residues. As DNA, the CDR3 is TGTGCCAGCCGCGGGACAGTGAACACTGAAGCTTTCTTT. It codes for CASRGTVNTEAFF.

The V call is TRBV4-1, the J call TRBJ2-5; 13 positions match TRBD2. Germline V gene data show CDR1 as MGHRA and CDR2 as YSYEKL. This CDR3 contains 20 residues. The trim removed 3 bases at V and 1 base at J, leaving 14 bases unmatched. This CDR3 reads CASSHGGSGTSGTFQETQYF. The CDR3 region has the DNA TGCGCCAGCAGCCATGGGGGTTCCGGGACTAGCGGGACCTTCCAAGAGACCCAGTACTTC.

V is TRBV4-3 and J is TRBJ1-5; D is unclear. The germline gives CDR1 LGHNA, CDR2 YSLEER. Trimming cost V 9 bases and J 3 bases, with 15 bases left between them. The CDR3 runs 14 residues. DNA for the CDR3: TGCGCCAGGTGCGATGAGACATTCAATCAGCCCCAGCATTTT. It translates to CARCDETFNQPQHF.

The chain joins TRBV11-2 to TRBJ1-4, with TRBD1 as a possible D gene (6 bases). This CDR3 contains 18 residues. V was cut by 5 bases and J by 6 bases, with 25 bases left in between. Germline V CDR1 and CDR2: SGHAT, FQNNGV. The CDR3: CASSHTRQGTPRYEKLFF. The DNA for the CDR3 is TGTGCCAGCAGCCACACAAGGCAGGGGACACCTCGGTATGAAAAACTGTTTTTT.

The chain joins TRBV7-6 to TRBJ2-3, with 10 bases aligning to TRBD2. This CDR3 spans 17 amino acids. Unmatched junction bases numbered 8, after V lost 4 bases and J lost 1 base. Germline V gives CDR1 SGHVS, CDR2 FNYEAQ. The CDR3 nucleotides read TGTGCCAGCAGCTCGGGGCGGCTAGCGGGGGGCACAGATACGCAGTATTTT. Translating gives CASSSGRLAGGTDTQYF.

The rearrangement links TRBV28 to TRBJ1-2; TRBD1 might be the D (6 bases). Trimming removed 3 bases at V and 2 bases at J, with 10 bases between. This CDR3 is 14 amino acids long. Germline CDR1 reads MDHEN; CDR2 reads SYDVKM. CDR3 nucleotide sequence: TGTGCCAGCAGTTTGGGGACAACCAACTATGGCTACACCTTC. Protein sequence: CASSLGTTNYGYTF.

This chain uses TRBV6-5 with TRBJ2-5; unclear D gene. The V end was cut by 7 bases, the J end by 5 bases, with 5 bases between. Germline V CDR1 and CDR2: MNHEY, SVGAGI. The CDR3 has 10 residues. The CDR3 bases are TGTGCCAGCAATCGTGAGACCCAGTACTTC. Protein product: CASNRETQYF.

The chain carries TRBV7-6 and TRBJ2-1; no definite D call. V lost 5 bases, J lost 0 bases, and 8 bases lay in between. Germline V lookup: CDR1 SGHVS, CDR2 FNYEAQ. The CDR3 contains 14 residues. CDR3 DNA sequence: TGTGCCAGCAGCACGGTCGGCTCCTACAATGAGCAGTTCTTC. It yields the protein CASSTVGSYNEQFF.

Only a few counts were recorded for this clone. The chain carries TRBV19 and TRBJ2-1; maybe TRBD2 (6 bases). V was trimmed by 6 bases and J by 0 bases, leaving 9 bases between them. CDR1 is LNHDA, CDR2 SQIVND, per germline (reference sequence). This CDR3 region has 14 residues. CDR3 in amino acids: CASSPGSSYNEQFF. The DNA for the CDR3 is TGTGCCAGTAGCCCCGGGAGCTCCTACAATGAGCAGTTCTTC.

The rearrangement links TRBV5-5 to TRBJ1-5, with TRBD1 as a possible D gene (5 bases). CDR1 and CDR2 from the germline V gene are SGHKS and YYEKEE (reference sequence). Trimming left V 1 base short and J 5 bases short, with 19 bases between. The CDR3 extends over 17 amino acids. The CDR3 loop is CASSLLFDRGKDQPQHF. CDR3 in DNA: TGTGCCAGCAGCTTGTTGTTCGATCGGGGGAAGGATCAGCCCCAGCATTTT.

This chain links TRBV5-1 with TRBJ1-5, with D unclear. Trimming shortened V by 0 bases and J by 6 bases, and 10 bases separated the two germline ends. Germline V lookup: CDR1 SGHRS, CDR2 YFSETQ. The CDR3 has 14 amino acids. The CDR3 DNA sequence: TGCGCCAGCAGCTTGGGAGATCCGGGTCAGCCCCAGCATTTT. This codes for CASSLGDPGQPQHF.

The chain carries TRBV11-2 and TRBJ2-5, with 9 bases lining up with TRBD2. Germline V gene sequence: CDR1 SGHAT, CDR2 FQNNGV. Trimming cost V 1 base and J 5 bases; bases outside gene matches: 5. This CDR3 has 15 residues. This CDR3 reads CASSLGGGARETQYF. As DNA, the CDR3 is TGTGCCAGCAGCTTAGGCGGGGGGGCCCGGGAGACCCAGTACTTC. The full variable domain, its missing parts supplied by reference TRBV11-2 and TRBJ2-5, is EAGVAQSPRYKIIEKRQSVAFWCNPISGHATLYWYQQILGQGPKLLIQFQNNGVVDDSQLPKDRFSAERLKGVDSTLKIQPAKLEDSAVYLCASSLGGGARETQYFGPGTRLLVL.

This chain joins TRBV5-5 and TRBJ1-5, with D uncertain. Deletions cut 0 bases from V and 0 bases from J, with 7 bases between. Germline V gene lookup returns CDR1 SGHKS and CDR2 YYEKEE (reference sequence). The CDR3 runs to 15 residues. The CDR3 sequence is CASSLGRFSNQPQHF. For the CDR3, the DNA is TGTGCCAGCAGCTTGGGGCGGTTTAGCAATCAGCCCCAGCATTTT.

The chain's CDR3 is CASSLVGQGHGYTF. The CDR3 nucleotides read TGTGCCAGCAGCTTAGTGGGACAGGGACATGGCTACACCTTC. The V call is TRBV7-9, the J call TRBJ1-2, with 9 bases lining up with TRBD1. Germline V CDR1 and CDR2: SEHNR, FQNEAQ (reference sequence). With 1 base clipped from V and 6 bases from J, the junction kept 3 bases outside the gene matches. The CDR3 has 14 amino acids.

The chain recombines TRBV15 with TRBJ1-3; D is uncertain. This CDR3 contains 14 residues. V lost 0 bases and J 3 bases, leaving 6 bases between the germline ends. Germline V gene lookup returns CDR1 LNHNV and CDR2 YYDKDF (reference sequence). The CDR3 DNA reads TGTGCCACCAGCAGAGATTTTATTGGAAACACCATATATTTT. This sequence encodes CATSRDFIGNTIYF.

This chain joins TRBV7-2 and TRBJ2-6; the D gene is possibly TRBD2 (5 bases). The V gene lost 5 bases and the J gene lost 10 bases, with 15 bases spanning the gap. CDR1 SGHTA and CDR2 FQGNSA come from the germline V gene. The CDR3 is 14 amino acids. CDR3 in DNA: TGTGCCAGCAGCCCAGACGGAGGAGGAAACGTCCTGACTTTC. It encodes CASSPDGGGNVLTF.

This clone has just one count. The chain employs TRBV6-6 and TRBJ1-1; the D gene is possibly TRBD1 (6 bases). CDR1 is MNHNY and CDR2 is SVGAGI in the germline V gene (reference sequence). The V gene lost 10 bases and the J gene lost 2 bases, with 11 bases spanning the gap. The CDR3 sequence is 12 residues long. CDR3 sequence (DNA): TGTGCCATACGGACAGTTAACACTGAAGCTTTCTTT. It encodes CAIRTVNTEAFF.

The gene calls are TRBV24-1 and TRBJ1-4, with 7 bases lining up with TRBD1. The CDR3 length is 12 residues. Germline loops: CDR1 KGHDR, CDR2 SFDVKD. With 4 bases clipped from V and 15 bases from J, the junction kept 7 bases outside the gene matches. The CDR3, as DNA: TGTGCCACCAGTGAAACAGGGGAGAGAATGTTTTTT. This translates into CATSETGERMFF.

V usage is TRBV30 and J usage is TRBJ2-3; TRBD1 agrees at 7 bases. The CDR3 has 14 amino acids. V lost 8 bases, J lost 2 bases, and 10 bases stayed unmatched. Looked up from germline, CDR1 is GTSNPN and CDR2 is SVGIG (reference sequence). This chain's CDR3 is CALEQGIFTDTQYF. CDR3 nucleotides: TGTGCCCTCGAACAGGGGATATTCACAGATACGCAGTATTTT.

The gene calls are TRBV6-5 and TRBJ2-1; 12 nucleotides align to TRBD2. This CDR3 has 15 residues. After removal of 6 bases from V and 7 bases from J, the junction contained 7 bases not matched to a gene. Germline assignment: CDR1 MNHEY and CDR2 SVGAGI. The CDR3 spells CASRHSSGGANEQFF. The CDR3 nucleotides read TGTGCCAGCAGACACTCTAGCGGGGGGGCTAATGAGCAGTTCTTC.

The chain links TRBV7-9 to TRBJ2-1; 8 bases are shared with TRBD2. V shed 1 base, J shed 7 bases, and the junction held 9 bases outside the gene matches. Germline lookup yields CDR1 SEHNR and CDR2 FQNEAQ (reference sequence). The CDR3 loop spans 16 amino acids. The CDR3 spells CASSLGFSGSWNEQFF. The CDR3, as DNA: TGTGCCAGCAGCTTAGGCTTCAGCGGGAGTTGGAATGAGCAGTTCTTC.

The chain has TRBV7-2 and TRBJ1-3, with D possibly matching TRBD1 (5 bases). The length of the CDR3 is 14 residues. Germline CDR1 SGHTA, CDR2 FQGNSA. Trimming removed 2 bases at V and 6 bases at J, with 11 bases between. The CDR3 loop is CASSLRGFQNTIYF. CDR3 DNA: TGTGCCAGCAGCTTACGGGGGTTCCAAAACACCATATATTTT. Variable domain in full (rest from reference TRBV7-2 and TRBJ1-3): GAGVSQSPSNKVTEKGKDVELRCDPISGHTALYWYRQSLGQGLEFLIYFQGNSAPDKSGLPSDRFSAERTGGSVSTLTIQRTQQEDSAVYLCASSLRGFQNTIYFGEGSWLTVV.

The chain has TRBV5-1 and TRBJ2-1, with 9 bases lining up with TRBD2. CDR1 is SGHRS and CDR2 is YFSETQ in the germline V gene. CDR3 length equals 15 residues. With V trimmed by 2 bases and J by 2 bases, 2 bases remained unmatched. CDR3 sequence: CASSFSGRTYNEQFF. CDR3 sequence (DNA): TGCGCCAGCAGCTTTAGCGGGAGAACCTACAATGAGCAGTTCTTC.

The chain employs TRBV4-1 and TRBJ1-1, with D unclear. Germline assignment: CDR1 MGHRA and CDR2 YSYEKL. The V end lost 1 base, the J end lost 1 base, and 22 bases lay between the germline ends. CDR3 length: 19 residues. CDR3 residues: CASSQVLTRETLRNTEAFF. The CDR3 DNA is TGCGCCAGCAGCCAAGTTCTCACCCGGGAAACCCTGAGGAACACTGAAGCTTTCTTT.

The CDR3 region is CAIRDRGRETQYF. In nucleotides, the CDR3 is TGTGCCATTCGTGACAGGGGGCGAGAGACCCAGTACTTC. The chain couples TRBV10-3 to TRBJ2-5, with 10 bases matching TRBD1. Germline V gene lookup returns CDR1 ENHRY and CDR2 SYGVKD. The CDR3 covers 13 residues. Trimming cost V 9 bases and J 4 bases; bases outside gene matches: 5.

This clone has more than one count but fewer than ten. This sequence joins TRBV27 and TRBJ2-7, with TRBD1 as a possible D gene (6 bases). Per the germline V gene, CDR1 is MNHEY and CDR2 is SMNVEV (reference sequence). Trimming stripped 8 bases from V and 10 bases from J, with 27 bases between. CDR3 length: 15 amino acids. DNA of the CDR3: TGTGCCAGCCGGACAGTTTCCCAGAAGACGGTCGTCCAGTACTTC. Protein: CASRTVSQKTVVQYF.

This chain connects TRBV4-1 to TRBJ2-1, with 9 nucleotides matching TRBD1. V trimming: 5 bases; J trimming: 4 bases; junction bases outside the gene matches: 6. Looked up from germline, CDR1 is MGHRA and CDR2 is YSYEKL. The CDR3 covers 15 residues. This CDR3 is CASSRGQGNYNEQFF. The CDR3 bases are TGCGCCAGCAGCAGAGGACAGGGGAATTACAATGAGCAGTTCTTC.

This clone appeared a few times. The CDR3 DNA reads as TGTGCCAGCAGGTTCGCCTACGAGCAGTACTTC. Protein: CASRFAYEQYF. The chain couples TRBV2 to TRBJ2-7; D unclear. The V end lost 6 bases, the J end lost 2 bases, and 5 bases lay between the germline ends. CDR1 and CDR2 from the germline V gene are SNHLY and FYNNEI. This CDR3 has 11 residues. Full variable domain (missing parts from reference TRBV2 and TRBJ2-7): EPEVTQTPSHQVTQMGQEVILRCVPISNHLYFYWYRQILGQKVEFLVSFYNNEISEKSEIFDDQFSVERPDGSNFTLKIRSTKLEDSAMYFCASRFAYEQYFGPGTRLTVT.

V is TRBV6-1 and J is TRBJ2-1; TRBD1 matches at 8 bases. Losses at the gene ends were 4 bases for V and 2 bases for J; bases not matched to a gene: 7. This CDR3 has 16 amino acids. CDR1 MNHNS and CDR2 SASEGT come from the germline V gene. CDR3 coding DNA: TGTGCCAGCAGTGTTACCCAGGGGGCGCCCTACAATGAGCAGTTCTTC. Its translation is CASSVTQGAPYNEQFF.

The gene calls are TRBV6-2 or TRBV6-3 and TRBJ1-5; tentatively, D is TRBD1 (6 bases). Germline CDR1 and CDR2: MNHEY and SVGEGT. V was trimmed by 0 bases and J by 2 bases, leaving 17 bases between them. The CDR3 spans 18 residues. The CDR3 loop reads CASSYSRMGGPGNQPQHF. The CDR3 nucleotides are TGTGCCAGCAGTTACTCGAGGATGGGGGGGCCTGGCAATCAGCCCCAGCATTTT.

This chain links TRBV5-1 with TRBJ1-1; no clear D gene. CDR3 size: 12 residues. The V gene lost 4 bases and the J gene lost 4 bases, with 8 bases spanning the gap. The germline CDR1 and CDR2 sequences are SGHRS and YFSETQ. The CDR3 sequence is CASSLTGTEAFF. The CDR3 DNA is TGCGCCAGCAGCCTAACGGGCACTGAAGCTTTCTTT.

J is TRBJ2-1 and V is TRBV7-2; D uncertain. Germline values: CDR1 SGHTA, CDR2 FQGNSA. V was cut by 2 bases and J by 4 bases, with 6 bases left in between. The CDR3 runs to 13 residues. The CDR3 DNA follows: TGTGCCAGCAGCTTATGGCAGTACAATGAGCAGTTCTTC. The encoded protein is CASSLWQYNEQFF. Together with reference TRBV7-2 and TRBJ2-1, the CDR3 gives the full variable domain: GAGVSQSPSNKVTEKGKDVELRCDPISGHTALYWYRQSLGQGLEFLIYFQGNSAPDKSGLPSDRFSAERTGGSVSTLTIQRTQQEDSAVYLCASSLWQYNEQFFGPGTRLTVL.